This T cell receptor (beta chain) was observed in a study of Graves' ophthalmopathy and Graves' hyperthyroidism. Study-wide results and caveats: A model of 13 signatures distinguished ophthalmopathy from stable hyperthyroidism at about 86% sensitivity and 81.08% specificity.

As for this clonotype: The antigen remains unidentified.

The germline CDR1 and CDR2 sequences are LGHNT and FRNRAP. The CDR3 is 18 amino acids. RNA transcripts served as template for amplifying TCR beta CDR3 sequences. A first-round RT-PCR used HTBI primers, followed by a second-round multiplex PCR. TCRdb recomputed calls from the multiplex PCR reads with MiXCR, one row per CDR3 protein. The table shows about 700,000 distinct CDR3 sequences, with over 40% occurring only once. This TCR derives from an adult man with Graves' ophthalmopathy. The V gene is TRBV12-5, the J gene TRBJ1-6; D ambiguous. The sequenced sample consisted of peripheral blood. The CDR3 protein is CASSSRAPASVYNSPLHF. The DNA for the CDR3 is TGTGCCAGCAGTTCGAGGGCCCCAGCCTCGGTATATAATTCACCCCTCCACTTT.